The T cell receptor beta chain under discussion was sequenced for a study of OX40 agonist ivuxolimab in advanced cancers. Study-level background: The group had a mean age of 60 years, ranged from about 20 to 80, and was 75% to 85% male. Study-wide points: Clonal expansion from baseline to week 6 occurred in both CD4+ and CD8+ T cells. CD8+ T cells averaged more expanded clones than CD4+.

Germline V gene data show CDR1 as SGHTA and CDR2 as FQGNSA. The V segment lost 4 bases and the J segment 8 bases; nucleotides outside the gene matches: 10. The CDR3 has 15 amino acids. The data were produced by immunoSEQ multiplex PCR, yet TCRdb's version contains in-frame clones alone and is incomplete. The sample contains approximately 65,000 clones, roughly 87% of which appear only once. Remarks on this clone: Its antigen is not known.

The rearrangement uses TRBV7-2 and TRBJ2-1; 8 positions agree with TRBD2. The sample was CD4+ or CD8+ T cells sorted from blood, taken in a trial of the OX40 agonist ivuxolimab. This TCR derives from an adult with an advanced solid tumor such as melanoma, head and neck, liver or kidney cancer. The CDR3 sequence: CASSSGGARVDEQFF. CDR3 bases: TGTGCCAGCAGCTCCGGGGGGGCCCGGGTCGATGAGCAGTTCTTC.